One and the same sample provided the 26 T cell receptor beta chains below, sequenced in a study of T-cell reconstitution after alpha-beta-depleted transplantation in children. Molecular barcoding with unique molecular identifiers was used for the TCRbeta library. TCRdb passed the PCR reads through MiXCR, listing each CDR3 protein once. This table holds about 400,000 distinct CDR3 sequences, about 17% found once. This material consisted of PBMCs, mostly from graft donor cells, taken 360 days after TCRalphabeta/CD19-depleted stem cell transplant. Receptor source: a boy younger than two who had a stem cell transplant for Wiskott-Aldrich syndrome, so the T cells may come from the graft donor.

The J gene is TRBJ2-1, the V gene TRBV29-1; D ambiguous. Trimming left V 7 bases short and J 6 bases short, with 10 bases between. Germline loops: CDR1 SQVTM, CDR2 ANQGSEA. This CDR3 has 11 residues. CDR3 bases: TGCAGCGCCGAGCCGGTCAATGAGCAGTTCTTC. The encoded protein is CSAEPVNEQFF.

In this sample, this clonotype turned up a few times. The chain has TRBV11-3 and TRBJ2-5; the match to TRBD2 covers 13 bases. Germline V gives CDR1 SGHNT, CDR2 YENEEA. V shed 1 base, J shed 4 bases, and the junction held 12 bases outside the gene matches. This CDR3 has 19 residues. The chain's CDR3 is CASSLGVGLAGAGRETQYF. The CDR3 DNA sequence: TGTGCCAGCAGCTTAGGGGTTGGACTAGCGGGAGCGGGTAGAGAGACCCAGTACTTC.

This clonotype was seen more than once but under ten times. The chain links TRBV6-1 to TRBJ2-3; TRBD1 is a possible D gene (6 bases). Trimming removed 5 bases at V and 7 bases at J, with 19 bases between. The germline V gene encodes CDR1 MNHNS and CDR2 SASEGT. There are 15 residues in the CDR3. The CDR3 nucleotides are TGTGCCAGCAGTCCAACAGGGTACCGGAGGAATACGCAGTATTTT. The encoded protein is CASSPTGYRRNTQYF.

This chain links TRBV7-2 with TRBJ2-5; a weak D match, TRBD2 (6 bases). V gave up 4 bases and J gave up 9 bases, with 15 bases separating them. Looked up from germline, CDR1 is SGHTA and CDR2 is FQGNSA. The CDR3 covers 13 residues. CDR3 sequence: CASSSHGRAAQYF. CDR3 nucleotides: TGTGCCAGCAGCTCTCACGGGAGAGCGGCCCAGTACTTC.

The table lists this clonotype with a few counts. The chain recombines TRBV20-1 with TRBJ2-7, with 7 bases matching TRBD2. The CDR3 extends over 14 amino acids. Germline V gives CDR1 DFQATT, CDR2 SNEGSKA (reference sequence). The ends lost 5 bases at V and 7 bases at J; junction bases unmatched: 14. CDR3 protein: CSAWPGLGGGEQYF. DNA of the CDR3: TGCAGTGCTTGGCCGGGACTCGGGGGAGGGGAGCAGTACTTC.

The chain employs TRBV28 and TRBJ2-3; D call uncertain. The V gene lost 6 bases and the J gene lost 5 bases, with 9 bases spanning the gap. Germline V CDR1 and CDR2: MDHEN, SYDVKM. This CDR3 is 12 amino acids long. The DNA of the CDR3 is TGTGCCAGCAGGACCCCCATAGATACGCAGTATTTT. It encodes CASRTPIDTQYF. Full variable domain (remainder filled in from reference TRBV28 and TRBJ2-3): DVKVTQSSRYLVKRTGEKVFLECVQDMDHENMFWYRQDPGLGLRLIYFSYDVKMKEKGDIPEGYSVSREKKERFSLILESASTNQTSMYLCASRTPIDTQYFGPGTRLTVL.

This clonotype turned up a few times. This chain uses TRBV11-3 with TRBJ2-2; the D is unclear. The germline CDR1 and CDR2 sequences are SGHNT and YENEEA. V dropped 5 bases and J dropped 6 bases, with 16 bases sitting between them. There are 15 residues in the CDR3. CDR3: CASSLSSQRAGELFF. The DNA for the CDR3 is TGTGCCAGCAGCCTTAGTAGTCAGCGCGCCGGGGAGCTGTTTTTT. The variable domain in full, completed from reference TRBV11-3 and TRBJ2-2, reads EAGVVQSPRYKIIEKKQPVAFWCNPISGHNTLYWYLQNLGQGPELLIRYENEEAVDDSQLPKDRFSAERLKGVDSTLKIQPAELGDSAVYLCASSLSSQRAGELFFGEGSRLTVL.

This chain connects TRBV20-1 to TRBJ2-3, with 8 bases identical to TRBD1. Germline loops: CDR1 DFQATT, CDR2 SNEGSKA (reference sequence). CDR3 length: 14 residues. V lost 6 bases, J lost 1 base, and 6 bases stayed unmatched. This chain's CDR3 is CSARGLAGTDTQYF. For the CDR3, the DNA is TGCAGTGCCAGGGGGCTAGCTGGCACAGATACGCAGTATTTT.

This clonotype was observed a few times. The genes are TRBV10-3 and TRBJ2-7, with a possible D match to TRBD1 (5 bases). Germline V gene data show CDR1 as ENHRY and CDR2 as SYGVKD. The V gene lost 6 bases and the J gene lost 3 bases, with 9 bases spanning the gap. The CDR3 runs 12 residues. For the CDR3, the DNA is TGTGCCATCAGCTCCGACAGCTACGAGCAGTACTTC. This sequence encodes CAISSDSYEQYF.

The chain employs TRBV6-5 and TRBJ1-2; possibly TRBD1 for D (6 bases). Germline values: CDR1 MNHEY, CDR2 SVGAGI. This CDR3 is 13 amino acids long. Trimming removed 7 bases from V and 8 bases from J, with 17 bases in between. The CDR3 spells CASINARGGGYTF. The CDR3 region has the DNA TGTGCCAGCATTAACGCCAGGGGTGGCGGCTACACCTTC.

This clonotype was seen repeatedly, ten times or more. This rearrangement joins TRBV10-3 to TRBJ2-1, with TRBD2 matching over 7 bases. Looked up from germline, CDR1 is ENHRY and CDR2 is SYGVKD. The CDR3 has 14 residues. With 10 bases clipped from V and 4 bases from J, the junction kept 10 bases outside the gene matches. CDR3 in DNA: TGTGCCACCGAAAGGGAGGGGCCTTACAATGAGCAGTTCTTC. This encodes CATEREGPYNEQFF.

The chain employs TRBV9 and TRBJ2-1; TRBD1 or TRBD2 may be the D gene (6 bases each). CDR1 is SGDLS and CDR2 is YYNGEE in the germline V gene. Trimming removed 0 bases from V and 4 bases from J, with 20 bases in between. This CDR3 spans 18 amino acids. This CDR3 is CASSVAPLRGEPYNEQFF. Here the CDR3 DNA reads TGTGCCAGCAGCGTAGCACCTCTGAGGGGGGAACCTTACAATGAGCAGTTCTTC.

A few counts support this clonotype. This chain uses TRBV27 with TRBJ1-1, with unresolved D. Trimming cost V 6 bases and J 1 base, with 9 bases left between them. The CDR3 is made up of 13 amino acids. Germline CDR1 and CDR2: MNHEY and SMNVEV (reference sequence). The CDR3 is CASRSGANTEAFF. Written as DNA, the CDR3 is TGTGCCAGCAGGTCAGGAGCGAACACTGAAGCTTTCTTT.

This clonotype was seen at least ten times. The V call is TRBV12-3 or TRBV12-4, the J call TRBJ2-5; D call uncertain. The V end lost 3 bases, the J end lost 5 bases, and 13 bases lay between the germline ends. The CDR3 covers 14 residues. The DNA of the CDR3 is TGTGCCAGCAGTTTTAAATGGAGATGGGAGACCCAGTACTTC. Translation gives CASSFKWRWETQYF.

This chain links TRBV5-1 with TRBJ2-3; 12 nucleotides match TRBD2. CDR1 is SGHRS, CDR2 YFSETQ, per germline. The CDR3 has 21 amino acids. With V trimmed by 4 bases and J by 2 bases, 20 bases remained unmatched. Written as DNA, the CDR3 is TGCGCCAGCAGCCTTCGATCACTAGCGGGGGGCTTCGCTAGCACCACAGATACGCAGTATTTT. It is translated as CASSLRSLAGGFASTTDTQYF.

The chain recombines TRBV9 with TRBJ2-7; the match to TRBD2 covers 7 bases. Looked up from germline, CDR1 is SGDLS and CDR2 is YYNGEE. The CDR3 covers 15 residues. V gave up 4 bases and J gave up 0 bases; unmatched junction bases: 7. CDR3 protein: CASSPSGGYSYEQYF. CDR3 coding DNA: TGTGCCAGCAGCCCATCGGGGGGTTACTCCTACGAGCAGTACTTC.

This clonotype was picked up a small number of times. V is TRBV27 and J is TRBJ2-7, with TRBD1 matching over 7 bases. CDR3 length equals 13 residues. J gave up 0 bases and V 9 bases, and 5 bases lay outside the gene matches. From germline, CDR1 is MNHEY and CDR2 SMNVEV (reference sequence). In DNA form, the CDR3 reads TGTGCCAGTCGGTACAGGGGCTCCTACGAGCAGTACTTC. It translates to CASRYRGSYEQYF.

Here the CDR3 reads CASSGGGPQHF. CDR3 nucleotides: TGTGCCAGCAGCGGTGGGGGGCCCCAGCATTTT. The rearrangement joins TRBV3-1 to TRBJ1-5; tentatively, D is TRBD1 (5 bases). The CDR3 has 11 amino acids. V shed 5 bases and J shed 9 bases, with 8 bases lying between them. Germline V gene sequence: CDR1 LGHDT, CDR2 YNNKEL (reference sequence).

The chain has TRBV5-1 and TRBJ2-1; D assignment may be TRBD1 or TRBD2 (5 bases each). V was shortened by 1 base and J by 8 bases, with 19 bases between the two germline ends. In germline, CDR1 is SGHRS, CDR2 YFSETQ. CDR3 length: 16 residues. CDR3 region: CASSLQGPRLLDEQFF. The CDR3 coding sequence is TGCGCCAGCAGCTTGCAGGGACCGAGGCTATTGGATGAGCAGTTCTTC. The whole variable domain, filled in from reference TRBV5-1 and TRBJ2-1, reads KAGVTQTPRYLIKTRGQQVTLSCSPISGHRSVSWYQQTPGQGLQFLFEYFSETQRNKGNFPGRFSGRQFSNSRSEMNVSTLELGDSALYLCASSLQGPRLLDEQFFGPGTRLTVL.

This clonotype was recorded many times. The rearrangement links TRBV29-1 to TRBJ1-2; D is undetermined. The CDR3 totals 8 residues. V was shortened by 4 bases and J by 8 bases, with 2 bases between the two germline ends. CDR1 SQVTM and CDR2 ANQGSEA come from the germline V gene. The CDR3 is CSVGGYTF. The CDR3 region has the DNA TGCAGCGTTGGGGGCTACACCTTC.

The sample holds many counts of this clonotype. The chain couples TRBV29-1 to TRBJ1-1; D not certain. The CDR3 sequence is 13 residues long. In germline, CDR1 is SQVTM, CDR2 ANQGSEA. The V and J ends lost 4 bases and 0 bases respectively, with 9 bases between them. CDR3 protein: CSVGGRMNTEAFF. For the CDR3, the DNA is TGCAGCGTTGGCGGCAGAATGAACACTGAAGCTTTCTTT.

The J gene is TRBJ2-3, the V gene TRBV12-3 or TRBV12-4; D gene uncertain. This CDR3 is 15 amino acids long. The V gene lost 3 bases and the J gene lost 0 bases, with 10 bases spanning the gap. CDR3 nucleotides: TGTGCCAGCAGTTTTAGATTCTCTAGCACAGATACGCAGTATTTT. It yields the protein CASSFRFSSTDTQYF.

The chain couples TRBV24-1 to TRBJ2-7; D call uncertain. The CDR3 is 13 residues long. Germline assignment: CDR1 KGHDR and CDR2 SFDVKD. Trimming took off 1 base at V and 3 bases at J, with 6 bases between the two ends. The CDR3 DNA is TGTGCCACCAGTGATTTCGGCAGCTACGAGCAGTACTTC. Its translation: CATSDFGSYEQYF.

V is TRBV11-2 and J is TRBJ2-6; 10 bases match TRBD2. The V gene's germline CDR1 is SGHAT and CDR2 FQNNGV. The CDR3 loop spans 20 amino acids. V dropped 7 bases and J dropped 4; count of bases not matched to a gene: 19. The chain's CDR3 is CASTFSGLAANLVGANVLTF. The CDR3 DNA follows: TGTGCCAGCACCTTTTCCGGACTAGCGGCCAACCTAGTGGGGGCCAACGTCCTGACTTTC.

This rearrangement joins TRBV3-1 to TRBJ2-1; unclear D gene. CDR1 and CDR2 from the germline V gene are LGHDT and YNNKEL (reference sequence). The CDR3 consists of 15 residues. The V end lost 0 bases, the J end lost 1 base, and 7 bases lay between the germline ends. This chain's CDR3 is CASSQDAASYNEQFF. The CDR3 DNA reads TGTGCCAGCAGCCAAGATGCTGCATCCTACAATGAGCAGTTCTTC.

V usage is TRBV20-1 and J usage is TRBJ2-1; no reliable D call. The V end lost 3 bases, the J end lost 12 bases, and 15 bases lay between the germline ends. Germline-derived CDR1 and CDR2 are DFQATT and SNEGSKA (reference sequence). This CDR3 contains 12 residues. CDR3 DNA sequence: TGCAGTGCTAGGGCACCGACACTGGGGCAGTTCTTC. This translates into CSARAPTLGQFF.